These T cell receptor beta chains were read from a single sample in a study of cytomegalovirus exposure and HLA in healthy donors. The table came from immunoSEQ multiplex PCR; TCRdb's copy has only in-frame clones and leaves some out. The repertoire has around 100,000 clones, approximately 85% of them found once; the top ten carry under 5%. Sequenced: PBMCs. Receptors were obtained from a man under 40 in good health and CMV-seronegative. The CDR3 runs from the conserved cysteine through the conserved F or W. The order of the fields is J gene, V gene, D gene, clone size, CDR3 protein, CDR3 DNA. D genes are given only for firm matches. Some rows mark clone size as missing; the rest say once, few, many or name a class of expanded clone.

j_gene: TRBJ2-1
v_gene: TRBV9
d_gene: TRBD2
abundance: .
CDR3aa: CASSASGGLHNEQFF
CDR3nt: TGTGCCAGCAGCGCTAGCGGGGGGCTTCACAATGAGCAGTTCTTC

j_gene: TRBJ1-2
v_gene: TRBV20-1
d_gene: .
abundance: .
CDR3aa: CSARGEGGYTF
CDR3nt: TGCAGTGCTAGGGGGGAGGGGGGGTACACCTTC

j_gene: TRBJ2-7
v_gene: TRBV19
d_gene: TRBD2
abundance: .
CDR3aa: CATRESGTYEQYF
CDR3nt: TGTGCCACCCGGGAAAGCGGGACCTACGAGCAGTACTTC

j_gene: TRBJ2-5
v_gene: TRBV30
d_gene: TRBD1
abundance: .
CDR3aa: CASSTGNYQETQYF
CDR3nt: TGTGCCTCATCGACAGGGAATTACCAAGAGACCCAGTACTTC

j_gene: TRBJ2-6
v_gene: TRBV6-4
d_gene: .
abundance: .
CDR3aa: CASRDLAGANVLTF
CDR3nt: TGTGCCAGCAGAGACCTCGCTGGGGCCAACGTCCTGACTTTC

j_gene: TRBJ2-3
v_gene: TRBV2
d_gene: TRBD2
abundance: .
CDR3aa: CASSETFLAGARGDTQYF
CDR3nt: TGTGCCAGCAGTGAAACCTTTTTAGCGGGGGCGCGCGGAGATACGCAGTATTTT

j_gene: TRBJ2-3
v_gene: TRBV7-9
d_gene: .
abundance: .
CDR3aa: CASSGRTMPSTDTQYF
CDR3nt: TGTGCCAGCAGCGGGCGGACTATGCCTAGCACAGATACGCAGTATTTT

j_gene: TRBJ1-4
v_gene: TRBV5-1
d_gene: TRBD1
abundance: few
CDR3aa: CASRLGTDNEKLFF
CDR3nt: TGCGCCAGCAGACTCGGGACAGATAATGAAAAACTGTTTTTT

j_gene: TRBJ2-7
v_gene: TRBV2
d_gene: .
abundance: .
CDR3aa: CASSEGSGVLYEQYF
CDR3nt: TGTGCCAGCAGTGAAGGGTCAGGGGTCCTCTACGAGCAGTACTTC

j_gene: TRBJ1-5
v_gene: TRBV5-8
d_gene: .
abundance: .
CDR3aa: CASSLTSWGNQPQHF
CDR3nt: TGTGCCAGCAGCCTGACTTCGTGGGGCAATCAGCCCCAGCATTTT

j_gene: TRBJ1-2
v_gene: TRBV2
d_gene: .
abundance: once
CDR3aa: CASSEAQDYGYTF
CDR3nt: TGTGCCAGCAGTGAAGCCCAGGACTATGGCTACACCTTC

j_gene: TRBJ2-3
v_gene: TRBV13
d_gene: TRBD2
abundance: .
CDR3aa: CASRVAGGPDTQYF
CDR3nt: TGTGCCAGCAGAGTAGCGGGAGGGCCAGATACGCAGTATTTT

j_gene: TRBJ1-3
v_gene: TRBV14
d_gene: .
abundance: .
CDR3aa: CASSIIPGNTIYF
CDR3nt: TGTGCCAGCAGCATTATTCCGGGAAACACCATATATTTT

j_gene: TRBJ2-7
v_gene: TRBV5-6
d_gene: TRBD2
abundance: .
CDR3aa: CASSSPTSDSYEQYF
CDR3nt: TGTGCCAGCAGCTCCCCGACTAGCGACTCCTACGAGCAGTACTTC

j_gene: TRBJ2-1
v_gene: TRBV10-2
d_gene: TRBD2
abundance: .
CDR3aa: CASSETSATNEQFF
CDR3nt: TGCGCCAGCAGTGAGACTAGCGCCACGAATGAGCAGTTCTTC

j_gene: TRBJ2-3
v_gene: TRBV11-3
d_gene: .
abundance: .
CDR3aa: CASSLSRSTDTQYF
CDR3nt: TGTGCCAGCAGCTTATCCCGTAGCACAGATACGCAGTATTTT

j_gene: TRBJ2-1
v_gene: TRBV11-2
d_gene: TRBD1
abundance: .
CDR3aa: CASSHGQGAFNEQFF
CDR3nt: TGTGCCAGCAGTCACGGACAGGGGGCATTCAATGAGCAGTTCTTC

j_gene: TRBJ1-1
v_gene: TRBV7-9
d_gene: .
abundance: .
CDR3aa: CASSPDRNEAFF
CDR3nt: TGTGCCAGCAGCCCGGACAGAAATGAAGCTTTCTTT

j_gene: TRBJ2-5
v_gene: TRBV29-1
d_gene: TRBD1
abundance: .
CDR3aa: CSVEAGQFSETQYF
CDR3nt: TGCAGCGTTGAAGCGGGACAGTTTTCCGAGACCCAGTACTTC

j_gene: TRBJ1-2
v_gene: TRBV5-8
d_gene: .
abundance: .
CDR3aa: CASSLSGGGVYGYTF
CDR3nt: TGTGCCAGCAGTTTATCGGGAGGGGGAGTCTATGGCTACACCTTC

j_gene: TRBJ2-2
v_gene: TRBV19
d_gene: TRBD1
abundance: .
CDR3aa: CASSIPTGVNTGELFF
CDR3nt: TGTGCCAGTAGCATTCCGACAGGGGTCAACACCGGGGAGCTGTTTTTT

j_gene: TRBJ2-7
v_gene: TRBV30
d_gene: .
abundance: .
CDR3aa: CAWGDRTYEQYF
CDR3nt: TGTGCCTGGGGAGACAGGACCTACGAGCAGTACTTC

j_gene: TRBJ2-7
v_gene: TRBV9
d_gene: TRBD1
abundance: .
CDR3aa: CASSAGQERYEQYF
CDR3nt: TGTGCCAGCAGCGCCGGACAGGAACGCTACGAGCAGTACTTC

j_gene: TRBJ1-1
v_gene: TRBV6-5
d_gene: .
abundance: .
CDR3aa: CASHTEPNTEAFF
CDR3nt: TGTGCCAGCCATACAGAGCCGAACACTGAAGCTTTCTTT

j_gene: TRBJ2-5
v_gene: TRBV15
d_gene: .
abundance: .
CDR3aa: CATSSLRRRETQYF
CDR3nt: TGTGCCACCAGCAGCCTTCGGAGGAGAGAGACCCAGTACTTC

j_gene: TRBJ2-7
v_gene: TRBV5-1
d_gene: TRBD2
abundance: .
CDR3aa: CASSFISTGTTRSYEQYF
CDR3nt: TGCGCCAGCAGCTTTATTTCTACTGGGACTACGCGCTCCTACGAGCAGTACTTC

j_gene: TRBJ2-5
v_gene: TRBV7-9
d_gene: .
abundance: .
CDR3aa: CASSPGSREETQYF
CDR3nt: TGTGCCAGCAGCCCCGGGAGCCGGGAAGAGACCCAGTACTTC

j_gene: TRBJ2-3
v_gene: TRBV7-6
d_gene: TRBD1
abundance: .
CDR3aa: CASSLEGAGRSDTQYF
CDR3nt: TGTGCCAGCAGCTTAGAGGGGGCAGGTCGCTCAGATACGCAGTATTTT

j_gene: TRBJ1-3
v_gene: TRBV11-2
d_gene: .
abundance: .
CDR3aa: CASSLEQIGNTIYF
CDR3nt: TGTGCCAGCAGCTTAGAACAGATAGGAAACACCATATATTTT

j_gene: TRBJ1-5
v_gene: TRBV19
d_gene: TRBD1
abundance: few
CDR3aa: CASSPVGQGAKSNQPQHF
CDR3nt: TGTGCCAGTAGCCCCGTGGGACAGGGGGCTAAGAGCAATCAGCCCCAGCATTTT

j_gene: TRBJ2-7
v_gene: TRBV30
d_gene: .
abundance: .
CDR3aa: CAWSPNRSSYEQYF
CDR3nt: TGTGCCTGGAGTCCGAACAGGAGCTCCTACGAGCAGTACTTC

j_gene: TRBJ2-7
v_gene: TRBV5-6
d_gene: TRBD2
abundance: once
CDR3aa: CASSPRTSGYEQYF
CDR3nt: TGTGCCAGCAGCCCTAGGACTAGCGGCTACGAGCAGTACTTC

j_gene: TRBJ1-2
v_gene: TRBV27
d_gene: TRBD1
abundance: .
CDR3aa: CASSRQDREYGYTF
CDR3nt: TGTGCCAGCAGTCGCCAGGACAGGGAGTATGGCTACACCTTC

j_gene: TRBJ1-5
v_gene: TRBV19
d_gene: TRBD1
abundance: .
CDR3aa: CATTGGWNQPQHF
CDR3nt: TGTGCCACGACAGGGGGCTGGAATCAGCCCCAGCATTTT

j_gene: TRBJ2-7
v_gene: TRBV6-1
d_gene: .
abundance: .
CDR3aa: CASSGVRGWANYEQYF
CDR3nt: TGTGCCAGCAGTGGCGTCAGGGGTTGGGCCAACTACGAGCAGTACTTC

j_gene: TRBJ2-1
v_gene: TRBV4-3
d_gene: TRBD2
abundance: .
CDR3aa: CASSQEGWTGGPLF
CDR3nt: TGCGCCAGCAGCCAAGAGGGTTGGACGGGAGGGCCGCTCTTC

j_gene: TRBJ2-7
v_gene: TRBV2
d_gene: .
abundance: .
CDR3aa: CASSEDRYSYEQYF
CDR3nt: TGTGCCAGCAGTGAAGACAGGTACTCCTACGAGCAGTACTTC

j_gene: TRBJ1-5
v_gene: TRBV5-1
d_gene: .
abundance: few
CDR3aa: CASSLALDQPQHF
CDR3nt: TGCGCCAGCAGCTTGGCCCTAGATCAGCCCCAGCATTTT

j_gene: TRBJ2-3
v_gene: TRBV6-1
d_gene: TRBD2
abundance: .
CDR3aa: CASTGGGGTGDTQYF
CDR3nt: TGTGCCAGCACCGGGGGGGGCGGTACAGGCGATACGCAGTATTTT

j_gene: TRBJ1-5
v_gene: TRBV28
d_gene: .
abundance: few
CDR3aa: CASQLGNQPQHF
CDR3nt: TGTGCCAGCCAGCTCGGGAATCAGCCCCAGCATTTT

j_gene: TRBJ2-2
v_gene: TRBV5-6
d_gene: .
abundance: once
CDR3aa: CASREWSGELFF
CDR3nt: TGTGCCAGCCGAGAATGGTCGGGGGAGCTGTTTTTT

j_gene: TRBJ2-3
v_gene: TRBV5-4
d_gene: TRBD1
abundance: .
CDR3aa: CASSLDDRVLATDTQYF
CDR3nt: TGTGCCAGCAGCTTGGACGACAGGGTTCTGGCCACAGATACGCAGTATTTT

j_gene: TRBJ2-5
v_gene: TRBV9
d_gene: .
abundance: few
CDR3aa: CASSVDAGEGIETQYF
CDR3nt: TGTGCCAGCAGCGTAGATGCAGGGGAGGGTATAGAGACCCAGTACTTC

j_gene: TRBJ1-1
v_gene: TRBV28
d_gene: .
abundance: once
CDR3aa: CASSPQGTHGDTEAFF
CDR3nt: TGTGCCAGCAGTCCGCAGGGGACACATGGGGACACTGAAGCTTTCTTT

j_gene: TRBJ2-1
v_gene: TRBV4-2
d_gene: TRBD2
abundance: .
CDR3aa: CASSLGLANYNEQFF
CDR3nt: TGTGCCAGCAGCCTAGGACTAGCCAACTACAATGAGCAGTTCTTC

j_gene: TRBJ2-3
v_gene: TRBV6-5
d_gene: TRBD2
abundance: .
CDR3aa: CASSYREGPDTQYF
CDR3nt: TGTGCCAGCAGTTACCGGGAGGGTCCAGATACGCAGTATTTT

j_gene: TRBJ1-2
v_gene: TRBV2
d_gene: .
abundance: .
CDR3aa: CASSTENTYGYTF
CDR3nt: TGTGCCAGCAGTACAGAAAATACCTATGGCTACACCTTC

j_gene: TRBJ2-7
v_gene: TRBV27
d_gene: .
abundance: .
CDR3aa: CASSLSMGATYEQYF
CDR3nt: TGTGCCAGCAGTTTATCGATGGGGGCGACCTACGAGCAGTACTTC

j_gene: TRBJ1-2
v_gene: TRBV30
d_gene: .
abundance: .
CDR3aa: CAWSFGTHGYTF
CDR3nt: TGTGCCTGGAGTTTCGGGACACACGGCTACACCTTC

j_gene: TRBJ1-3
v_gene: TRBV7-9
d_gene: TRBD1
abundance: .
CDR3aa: CASSLADRGEGMRGNTIYF
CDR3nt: TGTGCCAGCAGCTTAGCGGACAGGGGGGAAGGAATGAGAGGAAACACCATATATTTT

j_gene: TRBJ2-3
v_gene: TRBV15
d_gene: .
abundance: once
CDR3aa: CATSSIAVRTDTQYF
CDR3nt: TGTGCCACCAGCTCCATAGCGGTTCGCACAGATACGCAGTATTTT

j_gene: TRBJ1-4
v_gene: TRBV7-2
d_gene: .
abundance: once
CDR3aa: CASSPSRTDPFNEKLFF
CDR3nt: TGTGCCAGCAGCCCTAGTCGGACAGATCCCTTTAATGAAAAACTGTTTTTT

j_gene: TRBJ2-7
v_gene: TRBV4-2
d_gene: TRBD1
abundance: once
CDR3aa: CASSQGGQGRSYEQYF
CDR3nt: TGTGCCAGCAGCCAGGGAGGACAGGGGAGGTCCTACGAGCAGTACTTC

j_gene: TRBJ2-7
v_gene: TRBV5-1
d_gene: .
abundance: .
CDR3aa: CASSLGQAGYEQYF
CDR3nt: TGCGCCAGCAGCTTGGGGCAGGCCGGCTACGAGCAGTACTTC